This is a list of T cell receptor beta chains from one sample in a study of cytomegalovirus exposure and HLA in healthy donors. TCRdb's copy holds only in-frame clones and misses some; the assay was immunoSEQ multiplex PCR. The sample carries some 190,000 clones, 70% to 75% recorded once. The specimen sequenced was PBMCs. All receptors derive from a man aged 25-45 years in good health and CMV-seropositive. CDR3s include the opening cysteine and the closing phenylalanine or tryptophan. The D gene is left open where the match is weak. Clone size appears in some rows only: once, few, many, or a class for an expanded clone.

TRBD2,once,TRBV7-9,TRBJ2-3,TGTTCCAGCAGCTTAGGGAGCGGGGGAGGCACAGATACGCAGTATTTT,CSSSLGSGGGTDTQYF
.,.,TRBV30,TRBJ1-1,TGTGCCTGGAGTGATACAGGGAACACTGAAGCTTTCTTT,CAWSDTGNTEAFF
.,.,TRBV9,TRBJ1-2,TGTGCCAGCAGCGTAGTCCGGGACTCGGGTGGCTACACCTTC,CASSVVRDSGGYTF
.,few,TRBV7-8,TRBJ2-4,TGTGCCAGCAGCTTAGGAACAGGTGGAAACATTCAGTACTTC,CASSLGTGGNIQYF
TRBD1,.,TRBV7-2,TRBJ2-5,TGTGCCAGCAGCTACGGGACAGGGGAAGAGACCCAGTACTTC,CASSYGTGEETQYF
.,.,TRBV9,TRBJ1-6,TGTGCCAGCAGCGTAGATAACCGACAGAATTCACCCCTCCACTTT,CASSVDNRQNSPLHF
.,once,TRBV6-5,TRBJ2-7,TGTGCCAGCAGTCGCGGGCCTCAAGGTTACGAGCAGTACTTC,CASSRGPQGYEQYF
.,.,TRBV30,TRBJ2-7,TGTGCCTGGAGTGAGACAGGTTCCCCGTACTTC,CAWSETGSPYF
.,few,TRBV5-1,TRBJ2-5,TGCGCCACGGCAGGGTTTCTAGGAGAGACCCAGTACTTC,CATAGFLGETQYF
.,.,TRBV7-2,TRBJ1-6,TGTGCCAGCAGCTTCAATTGGGGGGATTCACCCCTCCACTTT,CASSFNWGDSPLHF
.,.,TRBV7-9,TRBJ2-7,TGTGCCAGCAGCTCGACTGCCACTATCGAGAACGAGCAGTACTTC,CASSSTATIENEQYF
.,.,TRBV7-9,TRBJ2-3,TGTGCCAGCAGCGGACCGGACTCCCTAGGCACAGATACGCAGTATTTT,CASSGPDSLGTDTQYF
TRBD2,.,TRBV7-6,TRBJ2-7,TGTGCCAGCAGCTTAAGGGAGGGACCCCTCTCCTACGAGCAGTACTTC,CASSLREGPLSYEQYF
.,.,TRBV19,TRBJ2-7,TGTGCCAGTAGTATAGGAGCAGGGGACTACGAGCAGTACTTC,CASSIGAGDYEQYF
.,.,TRBV21-1,TRBJ1-2,TGTGCCAGCAGCCCCCAGGGAAGGCGCTATGGCTACACCTTC,CASSPQGRRYGYTF
.,.,TRBV6-5,TRBJ1-1,TGTGCCAGCAGTTACGGGGCCGTGAGCACTGAAGCTTTCTTT,CASSYGAVSTEAFF
TRBD2,.,TRBV11-3,TRBJ2-7,TGTGCCAGCAGCTTAAGCGGGGGGGCCTCCTACGAGCAGTACTTC,CASSLSGGASYEQYF
.,.,TRBV19,TRBJ2-3,TGTGCCAGTAGTATAGGGCAGGCCTCGACGCAGTATTTT,CASSIGQASTQYF
.,.,TRBV29-1,TRBJ2-7,TGCAGCGTTGTCGCGGGGGCACCCTACGAGCAGTACTTC,CSVVAGAPYEQYF
.,.,TRBV25-1,TRBJ1-4,TGTGCCAGCAGTGAATGGGGAGGTGAAAAACTGTTTTTT,CASSEWGGEKLFF
TRBD1,.,TRBV19,TRBJ2-7,TGTGCCAGTAGTACCCAGGACAGGGGGCGTCGCTACGAGCAGTACTTC,CASSTQDRGRRYEQYF
.,.,TRBV4-1,TRBJ1-1,TGCGCCTACGTGAGACAAAGCCCTGAAGCTTTCTTT,CAYVRQSPEAFF
TRBD1,.,TRBV13,TRBJ2-3,TGTGCCAGCAGCTCCGGACAGGGTTCGGATACGCAGTATTTT,CASSSGQGSDTQYF
.,.,TRBV7-9,TRBJ1-6,TGTGCCAGCAGCTGGCCGTCTTCACCCCTCCACTTT,CASSWPSSPLHF
.,once,TRBV30,TRBJ1-5,TGTGCCTGGAGTGGGGCCGGGGGGAGGCAGCCCCAGCATTTT,CAWSGAGGRQPQHF
.,.,TRBV15,TRBJ2-7,TGTGCCACCAGCAGAGATCGCAGTCTGACCTACGAGCAGTACTTC,CATSRDRSLTYEQYF
.,.,TRBV2,TRBJ1-5,TGTGCCAGCAGACGACAGCAGAATCAGCCCCAGCATTTT,CASRRQQNQPQHF
TRBD1,.,TRBV6-5,TRBJ1-4,TGTGCCAGCAGTACCGACAGGGAACCCAAAAAACTGTTTTTT,CASSTDREPKKLFF
.,.,TRBV2,TRBJ1-5,TGTGCCAGCAGAACAGGATCAGCCGGTGTTCAGCCCCAGCATTTT,CASRTGSAGVQPQHF
TRBD2,.,TRBV28,TRBJ2-5,TGTGCCAGCAGAGCGGGGGGGAATCAAGAGACCCAGTACTTC,CASRAGGNQETQYF
.,few,TRBV7-9,TRBJ2-1,TGTTCCAGCAGCTCCTACTGGGGCATCAATGAGCAGTTCTTC,CSSSSYWGINEQFF
TRBD1,few,TRBV19,TRBJ1-5,TGTGCCAGTAGTATCCAGGGGGCAGGTCAGCCCCAGCATTTT,CASSIQGAGQPQHF
TRBD1,.,TRBV7-6,TRBJ1-2,TGTGCCAGCAGCCCAGGACAGGGATCGGATGGCTACACCTTC,CASSPGQGSDGYTF
.,few,TRBV5-1,TRBJ2-7,TGCGCCAGCAGCTCAAGGGGTTACGAGCAGTACTTC,CASSSRGYEQYF
.,.,TRBV7-9,TRBJ1-5,TGTGCCAGCAGCTTAGGAGGGATCAATCAGCCCCAGCATTTT,CASSLGGINQPQHF
.,.,TRBV13,TRBJ1-2,TGTGCCAGCAGCCAATACAGGGCCGCTGAGGGCTACACCTTC,CASSQYRAAEGYTF
.,.,TRBV19,TRBJ1-4,TGTGCCAGTACCTACCGGGGAGGTGAAAAACTGTTTTTT,CASTYRGGEKLFF
TRBD2,.,TRBV9,TRBJ2-7,TGTGCCAGCAGTGTCGGTGGGACTAGCTCCTACGAGCAGTACTTC,CASSVGGTSSYEQYF
TRBD2,.,TRBV7-2,TRBJ2-7,TGTGCCAGCAGCTTGGGACTAGCGGGCCCGAGGGACGAGCAGTACTTC,CASSLGLAGPRDEQYF
TRBD2,.,TRBV14,TRBJ2-1,TGTGCCAGCCGGCTAGCGGGAAACGAGCAGTTCTTC,CASRLAGNEQFF